A single T cell receptor (beta chain) is shown here with its context. This clonotype was seen a few times. Its antigen target is currently unknown. The input lacks base qualities; no much larger clone sits a single base away. Systemically healthy Caucasian individuals from Russia, 39 in total and aged roughly 6 to 95 years, were included as donors. Each donor gave 8 to 10 milliliters of peripheral blood, drawn into EDTA-treated Vacutainer tubes. Ficoll-Paque density-gradient centrifugation was used to isolate PBMCs, with at least 6.5 million per sample. Total RNA was extracted from PBMCs with Trizol reagent, with at least 5.5 micrograms obtained per sample. The percentages of naive CD45RAhigh/CD27high T cells were determined by flow cytometry on a PBMC aliquot from every donor. Libraries were built with 5' RACE. Reads for this sample came from an Illumina HiSeq 2500. A second PCR of roughly 7 to 11 cycles was performed with a sample-barcoded 5' primer and a J-beta primer mix. Each TCR beta cDNA molecule received a unique molecular identifier from a template-switch 5' adaptor carrying 12 random nucleotides. Each sample yielded at least 2.5 million CDR3-containing paired-end reads. First-strand cDNA was synthesized from all RNA with the Mint cDNA synthesis kit, primed by a TRBC-specific oligonucleotide. All cDNA was treated with uracil-DNA glycosylase and then went through a first 18-cycle PCR with the universal primers M1SS and BC2_uni_R. Turning to the authors' computational methods: Normalization of each sample was performed by random selection of 1 million high-quality reads, each carrying a distinct molecular identifier. Instead of being binned into consensus sequences, reads that shared molecular identifiers were thrown out. MiTCR, set to a Q25 quality threshold and the strictest error-elimination algorithm, was used for CDR3 identification, clonotype clustering and error correction. A nonparametric unseen species model with Euler transformation was used to estimate lower-bound total TCR beta diversity. The raw public reads went through TCRdb reprocessing: fastp at Q25, MiXCR clone calling, in-frame beta chains kept. Here each entry gathers all rows of one CDR3 protein and keeps the most common genes and DNA. TCRdb, not the authors, supplied the V and J calls. Within this sample are 1.5 million or so distinct CDR3 sequences, with roughly 40% of them counted one time only. The biggest ten clones account for roughly 8.2% of the sample.

Clipping removes 0 bases from V and 5 bases from J, with 7 as the unmatched junction base count. Including cysteine and phenylalanine, the CDR3 has 17 amino acids. Just CDR3 DNA is preserved here, 51 bases in frame from base 1. Taken from the germline V gene, the CDR1 and CDR2 loops are MNHEY and SVGEGT. This sample was taken from a study of blood T cells in healthy people across ages (dated by TCRdb to between 2015 and 2016). Background for the entire study: In model experiments, template switching captured about one uniquely barcoded TCR beta cDNA molecule for every two T cells. Using deep sequencing normalized with unique cDNA molecular identifiers, the study measured how TCR beta repertoire diversity changes with age. The donors were divided into four age groups: young (average around 16 years), middle-aged (over 35), aged (approximately 62) and long-lived (around 87). To avoid experimental bias, donors of different ages were distributed randomly across sequencing lanes. The study analyzed two additional independent replicas of 1 million unique cDNA reads from the same blood draw for two donors, one aged 18 to 30 and one aged 80 or older.

Findings and caveats that apply to the study as a whole: Observed TCR beta diversity per million T cells fell roughly linearly with age, and a significant reduction was already apparent by age around 40. There was a strong correlation between observed TCR beta diversity and the percentage of naive T cells measured by flow cytometry. Compared with the aged group, more naive CD4+ T cells, fewer expanded clones and increased TCR diversity were shown by the long-lived group, suggesting age selection. Estimates of total diversity based on one million sequenced T cells were considered lower bounds and underestimates. Because the CMV infection status of the donors was unknown, age-related changes in expanded clonotypes may potentially have been confounded. Since profiling was done on bulk unsorted PBMCs, naive and antigen-experienced compartments could not be conclusively compared.

The sequenced sample consisted of blood. This sequence uses TRBV6-2 or TRBV6-3 and TRBJ2-1, with TRBD2 identical over 10 junction bases. The TCR was taken from a woman aged 18-29 years in good health. The CDR3 reads CASSYSIGLAANNEQFF. The DNA reads TGTGCCAGCAGTTACTCCATTGGACTAGCGGCTAACAATGAGCAGTTCTTC.